This T cell receptor (beta chain) was identified in a study of post-analysis software for immune sequencing data. Study-wide points: Roughly five TRBV segments appeared more often in patients than in controls, and TRBV5-6, TRBV5-1 and TRBV20-1 were among these.

Incorporated into the TCR beta cDNA libraries were unique molecular identifiers, which served to reduce PCR and sequencing biases. Using its own MiXCR run on the PCR reads, TCRdb lists one record per CDR3 protein. The sample has about 500,000 distinct CDR3 sequences, under 55% seen once; the top ten hold around 10%. CDR1 MDHEN and CDR2 SYDVKM come from the germline V gene. V was trimmed by 5 bases and J by 5 bases, leaving 13 bases between them. The CDR3 has 14 residues. A word on this clonotype: Its antigen is as yet unknown.

The sequenced material came from blood. The rearrangement links TRBV28 to TRBJ1-5; D is unresolved. The receptor was derived from a girl between 10 and 17 years old with multiple sclerosis. CDR3 nucleotides: TGTGCCAGCAGTAACCCGGCATTATATCAGCCCCAGCATTTT. Amino acids: CASSNPALYQPQHF.